A single sample gave rise to the 12 T cell receptor beta chains below, sequenced in a study of TIL therapy for anti-PD-1-resistant metastatic lung cancer. The immunoSEQ assay was v3. Clones were sequenced by immunoSEQ multiplex PCR, and TCRdb holds only the in-frame ones, with some missing. The sample has 35,000 or so clones, 73% seen once. Noted time point: pre-treatment sample, taken before nivolumab and TIL therapy. The source was blood, collected at baseline. All receptors derive from a person aged 25-80 years with non-small cell lung cancer.

This clone was seen just once. This chain connects TRBV5-1 to TRBJ2-7; D is undetermined. V was clipped by 0 bases and J by 2 bases, with 9 bases between them. CDR1 is SGHRS and CDR2 is YFSETQ in the germline V gene. The CDR3 extends over 14 amino acids. The CDR3: CASSLGVGPYEQYF. CDR3 DNA: TGCGCCAGCAGCTTGGGTGTTGGGCCCTACGAGCAGTACTTC.

V gene TRBV25-1 combines with J gene TRBJ2-2; D is uncertain. The CDR3 is 15 amino acids. V lost 0 bases to trimming and J lost 3 bases, with 8 bases between them. Germline lookup yields CDR1 MGHDK and CDR2 SYGVNS. The CDR3 DNA is TGTGCCAGCAGTGAATATGGTGACGACACCGGGGAGCTGTTTTTT. It specifies CASSEYGDDTGELFF.

V gene TRBV11-3 combines with J gene TRBJ2-2, with D possibly being TRBD2 (6 bases). Germline CDR1 and CDR2: SGHNT and YENEEA. The CDR3 spans 13 residues. The V end lost 3 bases, the J end lost 6 bases, and 8 bases lay between the germline ends. As DNA, the CDR3 is TGTGCCAGCAGCTTCGGGGGAGCCGGGGAGCTGTTTTTT. Translating it yields CASSFGGAGELFF. Together with reference TRBV11-3 and TRBJ2-2, the CDR3 gives the full variable domain: EAGVVQSPRYKIIEKKQPVAFWCNPISGHNTLYWYLQNLGQGPELLIRYENEEAVDDSQLPKDRFSAERLKGVDSTLKIQPAELGDSAVYLCASSFGGAGELFFGEGSRLTVL.

The V call is TRBV27, the J call TRBJ2-1; TRBD1 is a possible D gene (6 bases). The CDR3 is made up of 15 amino acids. V lost 5 bases and J lost 6, with 17 bases in between. Germline V gene sequence: CDR1 MNHEY, CDR2 SMNVEV (reference sequence). The chain's CDR3 is CASSRTLTGPNEQFF. DNA of the CDR3: TGTGCCAGCAGTCGTACCCTTACAGGGCCCAATGAGCAGTTCTTC.

This rearrangement joins TRBV2 to TRBJ2-1; TRBD2 is a possible D gene (6 bases). Trimming stripped 7 bases from V and 6 bases from J, with 13 bases between. Germline-derived CDR1 and CDR2 are SNHLY and FYNNEI. The CDR3 loop spans 13 amino acids. The CDR3 is CASKILATNEQFF. CDR3 nucleotide sequence: TGTGCCAGCAAAATACTAGCAACCAATGAGCAGTTCTTC.

This rearrangement joins TRBV28 to TRBJ2-3, with 9 bases identical to TRBD2. The ends lost 4 bases at V and 2 bases at J; junction bases unmatched: 4. The CDR3 is made up of 15 amino acids. Per the germline V gene, CDR1 is MDHEN and CDR2 is SYDVKM. CDR3 in DNA: TGTGCCAGCAGTTCTCTAGCGGGAATCACAGATACGCAGTATTTT. Amino acids: CASSSLAGITDTQYF.

This chain uses TRBV5-5 with TRBJ1-3; maybe TRBD1 (5 bases). The V end was cut by 0 bases, the J end by 4 bases, with 14 bases between. Looked up from germline, CDR1 is SGHKS and CDR2 is YYEKEE (reference sequence). The CDR3 is 16 amino acids. This CDR3 reads CASSLVTGGIGNTIYF. DNA of the CDR3: TGTGCCAGCAGCTTGGTTACTGGGGGGATCGGAAACACCATATATTTT. The whole variable domain, remainder taken from reference TRBV5-5 and TRBJ1-3, is DAGVTQSPTHLIKTRGQQVTLRCSPISGHKSVSWYQQVLGQGPQFIFQYYEKEERGRGNFPDRFSARQFPNYSSELNVNALLLGDSALYLCASSLVTGGIGNTIYFGEGSWLTVV.

The chain has TRBV14 and TRBJ1-1; TRBD1 is a possible D gene (6 bases). The CDR3 loop spans 14 amino acids. With 3 bases removed from V and 2 bases from J, the gap between germline ends came to 10 bases. Germline CDR1 and CDR2: SGHDN and FVKESK. Here the CDR3 reads CASSHRTANTEAFF. The CDR3 bases are TGTGCCAGCAGCCACAGGACAGCCAACACTGAAGCTTTCTTT.

The chain carries TRBV30 and TRBJ2-3; tentative D call: TRBD1 (5 bases). The CDR3 is 13 amino acids. Germline V lookup: CDR1 GTSNPN, CDR2 SVGIG (reference sequence). Trimming took 5 bases from V and 3 from J, leaving 12 bases between them. The CDR3 loop reads CAWARRGTDTQYF. The CDR3 region has the DNA TGTGCCTGGGCGAGAAGGGGAACAGATACGCAGTATTTT.

V is TRBV6-1 and J is TRBJ1-5; tentatively, D is TRBD1 (5 bases). Trimming removed 4 bases at V and 4 bases at J, with 14 bases between. CDR1 is MNHNS, CDR2 SASEGT, per germline. This CDR3 region has 15 residues. CDR3 loop: CASSAADMKNQPQHF. The DNA of the CDR3 is TGTGCCAGCAGTGCGGCGGACATGAAAAATCAGCCCCAGCATTTT.

The chain joins TRBV7-2 to TRBJ1-2; weak D call: TRBD1 (5 bases). The V end lost 4 bases, the J end lost 3 bases, and 15 bases lay between the germline ends. The germline V gene has CDR1 SGHTA and CDR2 FQGNSA. This CDR3 is built from 15 residues. CDR3 sequence: CASSSRGVNHYGYTF. The DNA for the CDR3 is TGTGCCAGCAGCTCTCGAGGGGTGAACCACTATGGCTACACCTTC.

This rearrangement joins TRBV2 to TRBJ1-1, with a tentative D call TRBD1 (5 bases). Trimming took 0 bases from V and 11 from J, leaving 13 bases between them. The CDR3 contains 13 residues. Per the germline V gene, CDR1 is SNHLY and CDR2 is FYNNEI. The CDR3 protein is CASSEALPRGAFF. Written as DNA, the CDR3 is TGTGCCAGCAGTGAAGCGCTTCCGCGGGGGGCTTTCTTT.